There are a few counts of the clone carrying this T cell receptor (beta chain). Its antigen is unidentified. The library targeted TCRbeta and was prepared with unique molecular identifiers. Each CDR3 protein gets one entry after TCRdb re-called the PCR reads with MiXCR. Among hundreds of thousands of distinct CDR3 sequences, around 13% were seen once, and the ten largest hold 0.79%. Trimming cost V 4 bases and J 3 bases; bases outside gene matches: 4. Germline CDR1 MDHEN, CDR2 SYDVKM. This CDR3 spans 15 amino acids. These data belong to a study of T-cell reconstitution after alpha-beta-depleted transplantation in children. General study results and limits: Where some patients showed high TCRbeta diversity at day 60, it came from recipient T cells and thymic progenitors that had survived.

This TCR came from a girl aged 2 to 10 with congenital amegakaryocytic thrombocytopenia, due to receive a stem cell transplant. This specimen consisted of PBMCs, obtained before TCRalphabeta/CD19-depleted stem cell transplant. The rearrangement links TRBV28 to TRBJ1-3; 9 bases map to TRBD1. CDR3 in amino acids: CASSSQGAIGNTIYF. As DNA, the CDR3 is TGTGCCAGCAGTTCACAGGGGGCGATTGGAAACACCATATATTTT.